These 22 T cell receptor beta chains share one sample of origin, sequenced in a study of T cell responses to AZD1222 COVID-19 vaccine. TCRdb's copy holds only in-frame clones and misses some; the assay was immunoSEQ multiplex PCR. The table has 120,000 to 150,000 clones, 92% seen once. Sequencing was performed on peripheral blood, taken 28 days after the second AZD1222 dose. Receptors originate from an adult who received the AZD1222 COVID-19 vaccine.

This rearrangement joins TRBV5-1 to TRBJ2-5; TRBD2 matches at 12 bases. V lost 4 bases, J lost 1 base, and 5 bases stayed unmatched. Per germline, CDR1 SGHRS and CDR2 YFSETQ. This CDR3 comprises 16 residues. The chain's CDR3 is CASSVGLAGFQETQYF. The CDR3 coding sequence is TGCGCCAGCAGCGTAGGACTAGCGGGGTTCCAAGAGACCCAGTACTTC.

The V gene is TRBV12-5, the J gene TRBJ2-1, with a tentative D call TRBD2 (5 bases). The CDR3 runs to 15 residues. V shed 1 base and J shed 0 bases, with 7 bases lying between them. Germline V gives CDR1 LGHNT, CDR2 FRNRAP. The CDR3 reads CASGLGGSSYNEQFF. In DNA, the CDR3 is TGTGCTAGTGGTTTGGGAGGGAGCTCCTACAATGAGCAGTTCTTC. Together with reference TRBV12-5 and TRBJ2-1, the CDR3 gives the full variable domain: DARVTQTPRHKVTEMGQEVTMRCQPILGHNTVFWYRQTMMQGLELLAYFRNRAPLDDSGMPKDRFSAEMPDATLATLKIQPSEPRDSAVYFCASGLGGSSYNEQFFGPGTRLTVL.

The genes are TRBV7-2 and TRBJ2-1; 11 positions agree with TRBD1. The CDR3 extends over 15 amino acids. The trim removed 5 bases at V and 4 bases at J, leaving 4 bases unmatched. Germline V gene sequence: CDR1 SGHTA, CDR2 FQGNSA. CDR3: CASSPDRGLYNEQFF. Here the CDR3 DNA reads TGTGCCAGCAGCCCGGACAGGGGGCTTTACAATGAGCAGTTCTTC.

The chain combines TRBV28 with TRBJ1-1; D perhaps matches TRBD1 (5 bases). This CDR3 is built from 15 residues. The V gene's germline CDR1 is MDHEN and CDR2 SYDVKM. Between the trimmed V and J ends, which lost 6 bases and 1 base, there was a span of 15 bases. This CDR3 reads CASSPRGGANTEAFF. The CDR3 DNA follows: TGTGCCAGCAGCCCTCGGGGCGGGGCGAACACTGAAGCTTTCTTT.

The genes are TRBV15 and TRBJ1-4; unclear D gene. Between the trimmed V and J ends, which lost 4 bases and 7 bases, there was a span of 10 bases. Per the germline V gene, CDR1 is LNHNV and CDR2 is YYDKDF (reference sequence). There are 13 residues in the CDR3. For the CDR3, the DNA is TGTGCCACCAGCAAACACCTAACTGAAAAACTGTTTTTT. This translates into CATSKHLTEKLFF.

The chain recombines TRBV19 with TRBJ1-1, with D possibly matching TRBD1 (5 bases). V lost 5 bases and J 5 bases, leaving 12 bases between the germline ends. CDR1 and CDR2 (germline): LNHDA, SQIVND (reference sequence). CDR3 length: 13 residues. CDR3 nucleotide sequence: TGTGCCAGTAGTGAGGGGCGGGGAACTGAAGCTTTCTTT. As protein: CASSEGRGTEAFF.

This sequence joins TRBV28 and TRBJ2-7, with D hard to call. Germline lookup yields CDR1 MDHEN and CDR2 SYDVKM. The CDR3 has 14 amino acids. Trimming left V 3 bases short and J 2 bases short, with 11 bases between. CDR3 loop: CASSFFGGTYEQYF. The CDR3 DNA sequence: TGTGCCAGCAGTTTCTTCGGTGGGACCTACGAGCAGTACTTC.

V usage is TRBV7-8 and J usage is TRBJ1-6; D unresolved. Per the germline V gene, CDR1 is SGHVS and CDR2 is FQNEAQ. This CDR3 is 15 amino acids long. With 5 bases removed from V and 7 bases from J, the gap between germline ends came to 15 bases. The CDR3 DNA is TGTGCCAGCAGCCGAGGTGGCAGCACAAATTCACCCCTCCACTTT. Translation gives CASSRGGSTNSPLHF.

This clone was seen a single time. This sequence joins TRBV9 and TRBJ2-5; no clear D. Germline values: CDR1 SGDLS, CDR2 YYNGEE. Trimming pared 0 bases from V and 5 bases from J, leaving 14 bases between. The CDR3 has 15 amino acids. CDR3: CASSVGGGTAETQYF. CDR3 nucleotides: TGTGCCAGCAGCGTAGGGGGTGGCACTGCGGAGACCCAGTACTTC.

The CDR3 region is CASSYLGTVQETQYF. CDR3 DNA sequence: TGTGCCAGCAGTTACCTGGGGACAGTACAAGAGACCCAGTACTTC. The chain links TRBV6-5 to TRBJ2-5, with 7 bases identical to TRBD1. Germline V gene data show CDR1 as MNHEY and CDR2 as SVGAGI. V shed 2 bases, J shed 2 bases, and the junction held 5 bases outside the gene matches. The CDR3 totals 15 residues.

The CDR3 is CASREPGHMNTEAFF. CDR3 sequence (DNA): TGTGCCAGCAGAGAGCCGGGACACATGAACACTGAAGCTTTCTTT. This chain connects TRBV6-6 to TRBJ1-1, with D possibly being TRBD1 (6 bases). The CDR3 has 15 amino acids. In germline, CDR1 is MNHNY, CDR2 SVGAGI (reference sequence). The V end lost 6 bases, the J end lost 0 bases, and 14 bases lay between the germline ends.

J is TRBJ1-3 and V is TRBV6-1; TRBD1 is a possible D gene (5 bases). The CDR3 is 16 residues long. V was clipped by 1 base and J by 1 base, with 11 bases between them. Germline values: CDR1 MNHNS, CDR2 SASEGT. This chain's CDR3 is CASSEVRAGSGNTIYF. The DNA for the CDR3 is TGTGCCAGCAGTGAAGTCCGGGCAGGGTCTGGAAACACCATATATTTT.

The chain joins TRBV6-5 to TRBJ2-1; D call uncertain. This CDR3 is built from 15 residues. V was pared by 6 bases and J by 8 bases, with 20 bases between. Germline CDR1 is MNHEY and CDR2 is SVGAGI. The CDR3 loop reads CASRILGEVQDEQFF. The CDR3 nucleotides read TGTGCCAGCAGAATTCTTGGCGAAGTTCAGGATGAGCAGTTCTTC.

CDR3 residues: CASLRKSNQPQHF. In DNA, the CDR3 is TGTGCCAGCCTCCGTAAGAGCAATCAGCCCCAGCATTTT. The rearrangement joins TRBV11-3 to TRBJ1-5; D unresolved. Germline loops: CDR1 SGHNT, CDR2 YENEEA. This CDR3 has 13 residues. Trimming shortened V by 8 bases and J by 1 base, and 9 bases separated the two germline ends.

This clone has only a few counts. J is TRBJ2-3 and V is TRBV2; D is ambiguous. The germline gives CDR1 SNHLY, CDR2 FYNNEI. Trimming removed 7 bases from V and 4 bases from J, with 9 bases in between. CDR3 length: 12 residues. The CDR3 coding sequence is TGTGCCAGCATGGAATCCCCAGATACGCAGTATTTT. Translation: CASMESPDTQYF.

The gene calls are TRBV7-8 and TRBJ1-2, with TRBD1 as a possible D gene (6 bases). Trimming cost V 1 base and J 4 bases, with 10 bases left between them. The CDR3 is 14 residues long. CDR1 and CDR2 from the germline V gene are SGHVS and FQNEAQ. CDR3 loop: CASSLDRAGYGYTF. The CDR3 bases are TGTGCCAGCAGCTTAGACAGGGCCGGCTATGGCTACACCTTC.

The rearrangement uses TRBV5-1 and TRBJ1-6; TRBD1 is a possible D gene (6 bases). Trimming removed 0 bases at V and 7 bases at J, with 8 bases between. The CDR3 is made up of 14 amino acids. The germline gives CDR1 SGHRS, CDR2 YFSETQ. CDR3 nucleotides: TGCGCCAGCAGCTTGGGGACAGTAAATTCACCCCTCCACTTT. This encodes CASSLGTVNSPLHF.

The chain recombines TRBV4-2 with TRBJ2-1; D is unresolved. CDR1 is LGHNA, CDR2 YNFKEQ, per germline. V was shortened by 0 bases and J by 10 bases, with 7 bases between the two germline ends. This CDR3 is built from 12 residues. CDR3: CASSQEAFEQFF. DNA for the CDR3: TGTGCCAGCAGCCAAGAAGCTTTCGAGCAGTTCTTC.

This CDR3 reads CASSRGFQETQYF. Written as DNA, the CDR3 is TGTGCCAGCAGCCGCGGGTTCCAAGAGACCCAGTACTTC. V gene TRBV11-2 combines with J gene TRBJ2-5; a weak D match, TRBD2 (5 bases). The germline CDR1 and CDR2 sequences are SGHAT and FQNNGV. The germline V and J ends were trimmed by 5 bases and 1 base, with 8 bases remaining between them. This CDR3 has 13 amino acids.

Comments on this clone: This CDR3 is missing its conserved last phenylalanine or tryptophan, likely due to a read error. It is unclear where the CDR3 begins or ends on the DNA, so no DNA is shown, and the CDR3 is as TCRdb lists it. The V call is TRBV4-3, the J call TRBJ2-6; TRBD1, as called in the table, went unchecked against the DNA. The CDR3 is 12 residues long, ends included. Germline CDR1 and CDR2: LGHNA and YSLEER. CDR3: CASSQGTDRASV.

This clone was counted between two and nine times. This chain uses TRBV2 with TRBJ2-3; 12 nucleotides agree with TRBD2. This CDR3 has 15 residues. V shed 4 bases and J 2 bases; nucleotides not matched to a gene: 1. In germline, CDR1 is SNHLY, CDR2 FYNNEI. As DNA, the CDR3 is TGTGCCAGCAGTGGACTAGCGGGAGTCACAGATACGCAGTATTTT. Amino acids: CASSGLAGVTDTQYF.

CDR3 bases: TGTGCCAGCAGGTCTAATAACTATGGCTACACCTTC. Translated: CASRSNNYGYTF. The genes are TRBV6-5 and TRBJ1-2; D remains unclear. The length of the CDR3 is 12 residues. Trimming removed 6 bases at V and 1 base at J, with 6 bases between. Germline V gene data show CDR1 as MNHEY and CDR2 as SVGAGI.